These 5 T cell receptor beta chains came from one sample sequenced in a study of Graves' ophthalmopathy and Graves' hyperthyroidism. Transcripts of RNA were the source for amplifying TCR beta CDR3 regions. Second-round multiplex PCR came after first-round RT-PCR with HTBI primers. MiXCR, run by TCRdb on the multiplex PCR reads, gives a single entry per CDR3 protein. The sample consists of fewer than 250,000 distinct CDR3 sequences, just under 30% of them appearing once. Sequencing was carried out using peripheral blood. The receptors derive from a man aged 50-60 years with Graves' ophthalmopathy.

The sample holds many counts of this clonotype. The chain is built from TRBV25-1 and TRBJ2-5, with 7 positions matching TRBD1. Looked up from germline, CDR1 is MGHDK and CDR2 is SYGVNS. J gave up 3 bases and V 6 bases, and 10 bases lay outside the gene matches. CDR3 length equals 15 residues. As DNA, the CDR3 is TGTGCCAGCAGCTCGACAGGGTGGGCGGAAGAGACCCAGTACTTC. This codes for CASSSTGWAEETQYF.

This clonotype occurred many times. The DNA for the CDR3 is TGTGCCAGCAGCCGCACAGAGAATCAGCCCCAGCATTTT. This gives the protein CASSRTENQPQHF. The chain is built from TRBV12-3 or TRBV12-4 and TRBJ1-5; unclear D gene. There are 13 residues in the CDR3. Trimming shortened V by 6 bases and J by 4 bases, and 10 bases separated the two germline ends.

This clonotype was detected ten times or more. J is TRBJ2-5 and V is TRBV5-1; no clear D. Per germline, CDR1 SGHRS and CDR2 YFSETQ. The CDR3 runs to 13 residues. Trimming took off 4 bases at V and 5 bases at J, with 12 bases between the two ends. CDR3 region: CASSAVTEETQYF. The DNA for the CDR3 is TGCGCCAGCAGCGCTGTGACTGAGGAGACCCAGTACTTC.

This clonotype has at least ten counts. V and J are TRBV12-3 or TRBV12-4 and TRBJ2-2; D gene unclear. The CDR3 totals 11 residues. V was trimmed by 1 base and J by 10 bases, leaving 4 bases between them. In DNA form, the CDR3 reads TGTGCCAGCAGTTTAGGGCTGGAGCTGTTTTTT. Amino acid sequence: CASSLGLELFF.

This clonotype was seen many times. The rearrangement links TRBV27 to TRBJ2-7, with 8 bases that match TRBD1. The ends lost 5 bases at V and 3 bases at J; junction bases unmatched: 3. Germline V CDR1 and CDR2: MNHEY, SMNVEV (reference sequence). The CDR3 is made up of 13 amino acids. The CDR3 is CASSDGQGYEQYF. The DNA for the CDR3 is TGTGCCAGCAGTGACGGACAGGGCTACGAGCAGTACTTC.